The clone carrying this TCR beta chain was seen a handful of times. This sample was included in a study of blood T cell repertoires in COVID-19. Study at large: Samples came from the United States, Italy and Spain, spanning acute and convalescent COVID-19. Sample material is recorded as cDNA or gDNA derived from T cells, B-cell-depleted T cells, or PBMCs.

Trimming removed 4 bases at V and 0 bases at J, with 13 bases between. Germline V gene sequence: CDR1 SGHNT, CDR2 YYREEE (reference sequence). There are 15 residues in the CDR3. Methods used by the authors: Reference gene primer amplification gave nucleated cell count estimates. Assay: immunoSEQ multiplex PCR; the TCRdb copy retains only in-frame clones and omits some. V, J and clone size are taken as reported in that table, and D and trimming were inferred from the DNA itself. In the table there are approximately 260,000 clones, approximately 83% of which are singletons. The sample taken for sequencing was peripheral blood. The sequence was obtained from a woman in her seventies with acute or convalescent COVID-19. The J gene is TRBJ1-2, the V gene TRBV5-4; D may be TRBD1 (6 bases). CDR3 sequence: CASSTLQGPNYGYTF. The CDR3 DNA is TGTGCCAGCAGCACCTTACAGGGACCTAACTATGGCTACACCTTC.